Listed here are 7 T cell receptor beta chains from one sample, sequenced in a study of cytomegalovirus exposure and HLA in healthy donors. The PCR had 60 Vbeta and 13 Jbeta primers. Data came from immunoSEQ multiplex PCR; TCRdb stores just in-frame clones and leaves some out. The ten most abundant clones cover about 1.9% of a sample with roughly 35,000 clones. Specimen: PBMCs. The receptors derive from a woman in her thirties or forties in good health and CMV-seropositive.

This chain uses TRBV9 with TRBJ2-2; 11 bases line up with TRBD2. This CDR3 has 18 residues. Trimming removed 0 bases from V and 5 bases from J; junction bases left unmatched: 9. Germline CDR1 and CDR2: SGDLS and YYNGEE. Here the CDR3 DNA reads TGTGCCAGCAGCGTAGCAGGTACTAGCGGGAGAAGGACCGGGGAGCTGTTTTTT. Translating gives CASSVAGTSGRRTGELFF.

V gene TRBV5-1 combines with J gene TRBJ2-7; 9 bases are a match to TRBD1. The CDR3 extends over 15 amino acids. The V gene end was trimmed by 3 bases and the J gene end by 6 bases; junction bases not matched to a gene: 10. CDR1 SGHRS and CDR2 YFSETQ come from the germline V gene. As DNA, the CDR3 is TGCGCCAGCAGCTCCCGGACAGGGGCTATGGCCGAGCAGTACTTC. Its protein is CASSSRTGAMAEQYF. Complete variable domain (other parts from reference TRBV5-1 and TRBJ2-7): KAGVTQTPRYLIKTRGQQVTLSCSPISGHRSVSWYQQTPGQGLQFLFEYFSETQRNKGNFPGRFSGRQFSNSRSEMNVSTLELGDSALYLCASSSRTGAMAEQYFGPGTRLTVT.

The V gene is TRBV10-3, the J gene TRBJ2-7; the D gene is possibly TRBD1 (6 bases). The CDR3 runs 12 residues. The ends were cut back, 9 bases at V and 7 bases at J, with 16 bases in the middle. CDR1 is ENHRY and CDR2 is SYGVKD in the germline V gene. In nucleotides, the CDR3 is TGTGCCATTACAGGGTCCCTTGGGGAGCAGTACTTC. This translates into CAITGSLGEQYF.

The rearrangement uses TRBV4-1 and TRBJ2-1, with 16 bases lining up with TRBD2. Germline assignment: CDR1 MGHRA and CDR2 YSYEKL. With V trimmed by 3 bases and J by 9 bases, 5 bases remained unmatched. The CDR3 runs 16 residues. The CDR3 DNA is TGCGCCAGCAGCCAGGGACTAGCGGGGGGGCGGACTGAGCAGTTCTTC. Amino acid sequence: CASSQGLAGGRTEQFF.

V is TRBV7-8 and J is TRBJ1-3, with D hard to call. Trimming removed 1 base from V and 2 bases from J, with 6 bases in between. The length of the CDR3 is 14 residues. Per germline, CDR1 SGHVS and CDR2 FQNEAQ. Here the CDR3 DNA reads TGTGCCAGCAGCTTAGTCGCAGCTGGAAACACCATATATTTT. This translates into CASSLVAAGNTIYF.

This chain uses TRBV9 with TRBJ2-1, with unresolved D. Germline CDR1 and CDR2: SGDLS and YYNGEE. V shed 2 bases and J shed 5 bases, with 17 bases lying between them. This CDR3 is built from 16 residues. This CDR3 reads CASSVGGLVLNNEQFF. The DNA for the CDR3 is TGTGCCAGCAGCGTCGGCGGCCTGGTGCTAAACAATGAGCAGTTCTTC.

The CDR3 sequence: CASSQGQVTNSPLHF. CDR3 DNA sequence: TGCGCCAGCAGCCAAGGACAGGTGACTAATTCACCCCTCCACTTT. This chain connects TRBV4-1 to TRBJ1-6, with a possible D match to TRBD1 (6 bases). CDR1 MGHRA and CDR2 YSYEKL come from the germline V gene. CDR3 length: 15 residues. Between the trimmed V and J ends, which lost 1 base and 6 bases, there was a span of 10 bases.